A single sample is the source of the 18 T cell receptor gamma chains below, sequenced in a study of gamma-delta T cells after stem cell transplantation. TCRdb used CATT to re-call clones from the RT-PCR reads. Of 3,000 to 4,000 gamma-chain clones listed, 4.9% are singletons. Input material: gamma-delta T cells. These receptors were taken from a human donor. It is not recorded whose cells these are; they may come from a transplant donor.

The table lists this clone with a few counts. The V gene is TRGV9, the J gene TRGJ1 or TRGJ2. Looked up from germline, CDR1 is GITISATS and CDR2 is ISYDGTV (reference sequence). The V and J ends lost 0 bases and 7 bases, in that order; junction bases with no gene match: 12. CDR3 length: 15 amino acids. CDR3 sequence: CALWEVHDGSYKKLF. Written as DNA, the CDR3 is TGTGCCTTGTGGGAGGTGCACGATGGCTCGTATAAGAAACTCTTT.

This clone is large. The rearrangement links TRGV4 to TRGJ1 or TRGJ2. The CDR3 is 12 residues long. V gave up 5 bases and J gave up 6 bases; unmatched junction bases: 7. CDR1 EGSTGY and CDR2 YDSYTSSV come from the germline V gene. This CDR3 is CATWALFYKKLF. The CDR3 nucleotides are TGTGCCACCTGGGCCTTGTTTTATAAGAAACTCTTT.

This clone was detected only a few times. The CDR3, as DNA: TGTGCCTTGTGGACCTCGAATTATTATAAGAAACTCTTT. Its protein product is CALWTSNYYKKLF. V and J are TRGV9 and TRGJ1 or TRGJ2. Germline CDR1 reads GITISATS; CDR2 reads ISYDGTV (reference sequence). The CDR3 spans 13 residues. J gave up 0 bases and V 6 bases, and 5 bases lay outside the gene matches.

This rearrangement joins TRGV9 to TRGJ1 or TRGJ2. V lost 3 bases and J lost 0; bases outside the gene matches: 8. The CDR3 loop spans 15 amino acids. The germline gives CDR1 GITISATS, CDR2 ISYDGTV (reference sequence). The CDR3 DNA sequence: TGTGCCTTGTGGGAGAGAGGGGAGAATTATTATAAGAAACTCTTT. Protein sequence: CALWERGENYYKKLF.

This clone is medium-sized (0.01 to 0.1%) within its sample. Other DNA sequences within the sample encode an identical CDR3. The chain couples TRGV2 to TRGJP2. The CDR3 totals 16 residues. V shed 0 bases and J 3 bases; nucleotides not matched to a gene: 7. Germline CDR1 EGSNGY, CDR2 YDSYNSKV. The DNA of the CDR3 is TGTGCCACCTGGGACGGGCCGTTTGGTAGTGATTGGATCAAGACGTTT. Translation gives CATWDGPFGSDWIKTF.

Remarks on this clone: A much larger clone sits a single nucleotide away, making a read error possible. The identical CDR3 is also encoded by other nucleotide sequences in the sample. This chain connects TRGV9 to TRGJ1 or TRGJ2. CDR1 and CDR2 from the germline V gene are GITISATS and ISYDGTV (reference sequence). CDR3 length: 11 residues. Unmatched junction bases numbered 3, after V lost 0 bases and J lost 10 bases. The CDR3 nucleotides read TGTGCCTTGTGGGAGGTGCAGAAGAAACTCTTT. Translating it yields CALWEVQKKLF.

The table lists this clone with a few counts. The chain carries TRGV9 and TRGJP. J lost 7 bases, V lost 3 bases, and 6 bases had no gene match. CDR3 length equals 16 residues. The germline V gene has CDR1 GITISATS and CDR2 ISYDGTV (reference sequence). DNA of the CDR3: TGTGCCTTGTGGGAGATGATGGAGTTGGGCAAAAAAATCAAGGTATTT. Translated, it gives CALWEMMELGKKIKVF.

In this sample, this clone is medium-sized. It is likely a read error: a sequence one base away is far more abundant. The sample has other DNA sequences that encode this CDR3 too. CDR3 nucleotide sequence: TGCGCCTTGTGGTCTCTCGAGAATAGGAAGAAGAAACTCTTT. Residues: CALWSLENRKKKLF. V gene TRGV9 combines with J gene TRGJ1 or TRGJ2. Germline CDR1 and CDR2: GITISATS and ISYDGTV (reference sequence). The CDR3 sequence is 14 residues long.

This clone is classed as large (0.1 to 1%). The same CDR3 arises from other DNA sequences in this sample as well. The chain has TRGV9 and TRGJP. The germline V gene has CDR1 GITISATS and CDR2 ISYDGTV (reference sequence). The length of the CDR3 is 16 residues. The V segment lost 0 bases and the J segment 7 bases; nucleotides outside the gene matches: 3. The CDR3 reads CALWEVQELGKKIKVF. CDR3 bases: TGTGCCTTGTGGGAGGTGCAGGAGTTGGGCAAAAAAATCAAGGTATTT.

By its share, this clone is medium-sized (0.01 to 0.1%). This sequence joins TRGV2 and TRGJ1 or TRGJ2. CDR3 length equals 13 residues. Germline assignment: CDR1 EGSNGY and CDR2 YDSYNSKV. The junction had 6 bases not matched to a gene; V was cut back by 0 bases and J by 7 bases. The CDR3 here is CATWDGLHYKKLF. CDR3 sequence (DNA): TGTGCCACCTGGGACGGGCTACACTATAAGAAACTCTTT.

This clone was seen a few times. Possible read error: a much larger clone is one base away. Other nucleotide sequences from this sample produce the same CDR3. The chain couples TRGV9 to TRGJP. This CDR3 is built from 13 residues. The germline gives CDR1 GITISATS, CDR2 ISYDGTV (reference sequence). DNA of the CDR3: TGTGCCCTGTGGGAGTTGGGCAAAAAAATCAAGGTATTT. It translates to CALWELGKKIKVF.

This clone occurred a few times. This may come from a read error, since a much larger clone is one base off. J is TRGJP and V is TRGV9. Germline CDR1 GITISATS, CDR2 ISYDGTV (reference sequence). CDR3 length: 15 amino acids. The ends lost 5 bases at V and 6 bases at J; junction bases unmatched: 4. The CDR3, as DNA: TGTGCCTTGTGGGCGGCAGAGTTGGGCAAAAAAATCAAGGTATTT. Protein sequence: CALWAAELGKKIKVF.

DNA of the CDR3: TGTGCCACCTGGGACGGGCTAACGAGTAGTGATTGGATCAAGACGTTT. Translated: CATWDGLTSSDWIKTF. The gene calls are TRGV2 and TRGJP2. This CDR3 has 16 amino acids. Germline V gene sequence: CDR1 EGSNGY, CDR2 YDSYNSKV. Trimming cost V 0 bases and J 2 bases; bases outside gene matches: 6.

This clone was seen more than once but under ten times. V and J are TRGV9 and TRGJP. This CDR3 region has 15 residues. The germline V gene encodes CDR1 GITISATS and CDR2 ISYDGTV (reference sequence). V shed 0 bases and J 11 bases; nucleotides not matched to a gene: 4. This CDR3 is CALWEVQMGKKIKVF. In DNA, the CDR3 is TGTGCCTTGTGGGAGGTGCAGATGGGCAAAAAAATCAAGGTATTT.

This clone was detected a few times. A far larger clone lies a single base away; this is likely a read error. This specimen includes other DNA sequences encoding the same CDR3. This chain joins TRGV9 and TRGJP. Germline-derived CDR1 and CDR2 are GITISATS and ISYDGTV (reference sequence). This CDR3 region has 16 residues. Germline trimming cut 3 bases from V and 4 bases from J; bases unmatched to any gene: 3. The CDR3 loop is CALWEFQELGKKIKVF. The CDR3 coding sequence is TGTGCCTTGTGGGAGTTCCAAGAGTTGGGCAAAAAAATCAAGGTATTT.

This clone rates as medium-sized. The sample carries other DNA sequences with the same CDR3. The rearrangement uses TRGV9 and TRGJP. Germline CDR1 reads GITISATS; CDR2 reads ISYDGTV (reference sequence). This CDR3 has 16 residues. With 3 bases clipped from V and 4 bases from J, the junction kept 3 bases outside the gene matches. CDR3 in amino acids: CALWESQELGKKIKVF. As DNA, the CDR3 is TGTGCCTTGTGGGAGTCTCAAGAGTTGGGCAAAAAAATCAAGGTATTT.

This clone occurred a few times. The protein TCRdb lists belongs to a much larger clone and differs from this DNA's translation at residue 5, which points to a read error; the protein shown is made from the DNA. This chain uses TRGV5 with TRGJ1 or TRGJ2. The CDR3 is 16 amino acids. CDR1 VINAFY and CDR2 YDVSNSKD come from the germline V gene. CDR3 in DNA: TGTGCCACCTGGGGCAGGCCGGTCTGGCTGAATTATAAGAAACTCTTT. It is translated as CATWGRPVWLNYKKLF.

This clone was observed a few times. The listed TCRdb protein conflicts with the DNA translation at residue 2, and the protein shown is translated directly from the DNA. The J gene is TRGJP, the V gene TRGV9. The CDR3 runs to 17 residues. Germline lookup yields CDR1 GITISATS and CDR2 ISYDGTV (reference sequence). CDR3 in DNA: TGTACCTTGTGGGAAGACTCTCCTCAGTTGGGCAAAAAAATCAAGGTATTT. This translates into CTLWEDSPQLGKKIKVF.